Following are 28 T cell receptor beta chains from one sample sequenced in a study of cytomegalovirus exposure and HLA in healthy donors. A multiplex PCR was run with 60 Vbeta primers and 13 Jbeta primers. The assay was immunoSEQ multiplex PCR, and TCRdb's table has in-frame clones only and misses some. The sample yields 150,000 to 200,000 clones, approximately 79% seen once. Sequenced input: PBMCs. The origin of the receptors is a woman aged 40 to 55 in good health and CMV-seronegative.

This clone appeared a single time. J is TRBJ2-3 and V is TRBV29-1; 11 bases are a match to TRBD2. After removal of 6 bases from V and 5 bases from J, the junction contained 16 bases not matched to a gene. Germline lookup yields CDR1 SQVTM and CDR2 ANQGSEA. CDR3 length: 17 residues. CDR3 sequence: CSVGGSGSGGAGDTQYF. The CDR3 DNA is TGCAGCGTCGGGGGGTCAGGTAGCGGGGGGGCCGGAGATACGCAGTATTTT.

The CDR3 is CASSLRPGDADTQYF. The CDR3 nucleotides read TGTGCCAGCAGCCTAAGGCCAGGGGACGCAGATACGCAGTATTTT. V is TRBV11-3 and J is TRBJ2-3, with D possibly TRBD1 on 6 matching bases. Germline V lookup: CDR1 SGHNT, CDR2 YENEEA. With 5 bases removed from V and 4 bases from J, the gap between germline ends came to 16 bases. The CDR3 is 15 residues long. Supplemented by reference TRBV11-3 and TRBJ2-3, the full variable domain reads EAGVVQSPRYKIIEKKQPVAFWCNPISGHNTLYWYLQNLGQGPELLIRYENEEAVDDSQLPKDRFSAERLKGVDSTLKIQPAELGDSAVYLCASSLRPGDADTQYFGPGTRLTVL.

The count of this clone is one. V and J are TRBV6-1 and TRBJ1-1; D gene ambiguous. CDR1 MNHNS and CDR2 SASEGT come from the germline V gene. V was clipped by 4 bases and J by 7 bases, with 10 bases between them. The CDR3 spans 12 residues. The CDR3 is CASSAIPREAFF. DNA for the CDR3: TGTGCCAGCAGTGCGATACCGCGTGAAGCTTTCTTT.

The chain couples TRBV30 to TRBJ1-6; TRBD1 matches at 8 bases. The CDR3 consists of 15 residues. V lost 0 bases, J lost 7 bases, and 5 bases stayed unmatched. Germline V gives CDR1 GTSNPN, CDR2 SVGIG (reference sequence). The CDR3 DNA is TGTGCCTGGAGTGTACTTAGGACAGGGAATTCACCCCTCCACTTT. Translated: CAWSVLRTGNSPLHF.

V and J are TRBV6-5 and TRBJ1-1; perhaps TRBD1 as D (5 bases). Trimming took off 8 bases at V and 6 bases at J, with 16 bases between the two ends. This CDR3 region has 13 residues. Germline V lookup: CDR1 MNHEY, CDR2 SVGAGI. CDR3 nucleotide sequence: TGTGCCAGCGGGCTATACGGGGGGGCTGAAGCTTTCTTT. Translating it yields CASGLYGGAEAFF.

This clone appeared a single time. The genes are TRBV30 and TRBJ1-3; possible D gene TRBD1, 5 bases. There are 14 residues in the CDR3. Trimming removed 1 base from V and 0 bases from J, with 7 bases in between. The germline CDR1 and CDR2 sequences are GTSNPN and SVGIG (reference sequence). CDR3 in amino acids: CAWSEGLSGNTIYF. CDR3 sequence (DNA): TGTGCCTGGAGTGAGGGGCTCTCTGGAAACACCATATATTTT. Full variable domain (rest looked up from reference TRBV30 and TRBJ1-3): SQTIHQWPATLVQPVGSPLSLECTVEGTSNPNLYWYRQAAGRGLQLLFYSVGIGQISSEVPQNLSASRPQDRQFILSSKKLLLSDSGFYLCAWSEGLSGNTIYFGEGSWLTVV.

The rearrangement uses TRBV4-1 and TRBJ1-5, with 8 bases matching TRBD1. This CDR3 has 16 residues. With V trimmed by 4 bases and J by 7 bases, 12 bases remained unmatched. CDR1 and CDR2 from the germline V gene are MGHRA and YSYEKL. CDR3 in amino acids: CASSRGADRGYQPQHF. In nucleotides, the CDR3 is TGCGCCAGCAGCCGGGGGGCAGACAGGGGATACCAGCCCCAGCATTTT.

The V and J genes are TRBV11-3 and TRBJ2-6; the D gene is possibly TRBD2 (5 bases). This CDR3 region has 16 residues. Germline V gives CDR1 SGHNT, CDR2 YENEEA. V lost 1 base to trimming and J lost 4 bases, with 11 bases between them. CDR3 protein: CASSLGTGSGANVLTF. The CDR3 nucleotides are TGTGCCAGCAGCTTAGGGACGGGAAGCGGGGCCAACGTCCTGACTTTC. Full variable domain (missing parts from reference TRBV11-3 and TRBJ2-6): EAGVVQSPRYKIIEKKQPVAFWCNPISGHNTLYWYLQNLGQGPELLIRYENEEAVDDSQLPKDRFSAERLKGVDSTLKIQPAELGDSAVYLCASSLGTGSGANVLTFGAGSRLTVL.

This clone showed up just a few times. V is TRBV27 and J is TRBJ1-4, with D possibly being TRBD1 (5 bases). The CDR3 is 11 amino acids. In germline, CDR1 is MNHEY, CDR2 SMNVEV (reference sequence). The germline V and J ends were trimmed by 9 bases and 10 bases, with 12 bases remaining between them. Written as DNA, the CDR3 is TGTGCCAGTAGCCAGGGTGGAAAACTGTTTTTT. Its protein product is CASSQGGKLFF.

This clone was counted a few times. The chain recombines TRBV5-1 with TRBJ1-2; D is unclear. V dropped 2 bases and J dropped 7 bases, with 9 bases sitting between them. This CDR3 region has 12 residues. The germline V gene encodes CDR1 SGHRS and CDR2 YFSETQ. Here the CDR3 DNA reads TGCGCCAGCAGCTTCGATCGGTGTGGCTACACCTTC. It encodes CASSFDRCGYTF.

The V and J genes are TRBV6-1 and TRBJ1-2; perhaps TRBD1 as D (6 bases). This CDR3 has 14 residues. V was cut by 1 base and J by 7 bases, with 13 bases left in between. Germline V gene lookup returns CDR1 MNHNS and CDR2 SASEGT. The CDR3 sequence is CASSEDGGGRGYTF. CDR3 in DNA: TGTGCCAGCAGTGAAGACGGGGGGGGCCGTGGCTACACCTTC.

The chain employs TRBV4-2 and TRBJ2-5, with 8 nucleotides matching TRBD1. With the DNA end fitting TRBJ2-7 better, the J assignment may be wrong. From germline, CDR1 is LGHNA and CDR2 YNFKEQ. This CDR3 is built from 16 residues. The CDR3: CASSQEGTGGSYEQYF. DNA for the CDR3: TGTGCCAGCAGCCAAGAGGGTACAGGGGGTTCCTACGAGCAGTACTTC.

The V and J genes are TRBV13 and TRBJ1-2, with no clear D. Trimming pared 5 bases from V and 4 bases from J, leaving 11 bases between. Germline V gives CDR1 PRHDT, CDR2 FYEKMQ (reference sequence). The CDR3 extends over 13 amino acids. CDR3 bases: TGTGCCAGCAGCGGAGAGGGATTCTATGGCTACACCTTC. Translating gives CASSGEGFYGYTF.

J is TRBJ1-3 and V is TRBV10-1; maybe TRBD1 (5 bases). Germline-derived CDR1 and CDR2 are WNHNN and SYGVQD (reference sequence). V gave up 4 bases and J gave up 2 bases, with 15 bases separating them. The CDR3 has 16 amino acids. The CDR3 coding sequence is TGCGCCAGCAGTGGAGACTTTCAGGGTGCTGGAAACACCATATATTTT. Translating it yields CASSGDFQGAGNTIYF.

This chain connects TRBV19 to TRBJ2-5, with D possibly TRBD2 on 7 matching bases. Looked up from germline, CDR1 is LNHDA and CDR2 is SQIVND (reference sequence). Trimming pared 5 bases from V and 5 bases from J, leaving 12 bases between. The CDR3 has 13 amino acids. CDR3 coding DNA: TGTGCCAGTAGTCTGGGGGGGCTGGAGACCCAGTACTTC. Translation gives CASSLGGLETQYF.

This clone has just one count. The same CDR3 also results from other DNA sequences found in this sample. For the CDR3, the DNA is TGTGCCAGCAGACCAAGCGGGAGTCTCTACGAGCAGTACTTC. Translating gives CASRPSGSLYEQYF. The gene calls are TRBV6-5 and TRBJ2-7; TRBD2 matches 8 bases. The CDR3 runs to 14 residues. The V segment lost 6 bases and the J segment 3 bases; nucleotides outside the gene matches: 7. Germline V CDR1 and CDR2: MNHEY, SVGAGI.

This chain joins TRBV5-4 and TRBJ2-2; 9 bases fit TRBD2. Germline values: CDR1 SGHNT, CDR2 YYREEE (reference sequence). V lost 4 bases, J lost 6 bases, and 7 bases stayed unmatched. The CDR3 consists of 15 residues. The CDR3 loop reads CASSLPGLASGELFF. The CDR3 nucleotides read TGTGCCAGCAGCCTCCCGGGACTAGCCTCCGGGGAGCTGTTTTTT. Together with reference TRBV5-4 and TRBJ2-2, the CDR3 gives the full variable domain: ETGVTQSPTHLIKTRGQQVTLRCSSQSGHNTVSWYQQALGQGPQFIFQYYREEENGRGNFPPRFSGLQFPNYSSELNVNALELDDSALYLCASSLPGLASGELFFGEGSRLTVL.

The rearrangement uses TRBV11-3 and TRBJ2-7; 9 bases map to TRBD1. This CDR3 has 15 amino acids. Germline V gives CDR1 SGHNT, CDR2 YENEEA. V gave up 5 bases and J gave up 3 bases; unmatched junction bases: 8. CDR3 nucleotide sequence: TGTGCCAGCAGCCTTACGACGGGACAGGGCTACGAGCAGTACTTC. This codes for CASSLTTGQGYEQYF.

The chain is built from TRBV5-1 and TRBJ2-5; tentative D call: TRBD2 (7 bases). This CDR3 is 18 amino acids long. Germline V gene sequence: CDR1 SGHRS, CDR2 YFSETQ. V gave up 10 bases and J gave up 1 base, with 29 bases separating them. CDR3 sequence reads: CACAKGRGMGAVQETQYF. CDR3 nucleotides: TGCGCCTGCGCAAAGGGGAGGGGTATGGGGGCCGTCCAAGAGACCCAGTACTTC.

CDR3 coding DNA: TGTGCCATCGGGGAGACAGGGGGAGAAACTGAAGCTTTCTTT. Encoded protein: CAIGETGGETEAFF. This chain uses TRBV10-3 with TRBJ1-1; 9 bases align to TRBD1. The germline V gene has CDR1 ENHRY and CDR2 SYGVKD. V shed 8 bases and J 5 bases; nucleotides not matched to a gene: 9. This CDR3 has 14 residues.

The chain recombines TRBV5-6 with TRBJ2-4; the match to TRBD1 covers 12 bases. Per the germline V gene, CDR1 is SGHDT and CDR2 is YYEEEE. V shed 0 bases, J shed 8 bases, and the junction held 9 bases outside the gene matches. There are 17 residues in the CDR3. This CDR3 reads CASSLGGGTGGRDIQYF. The CDR3 nucleotides read TGTGCCAGCAGCTTGGGGGGTGGGACAGGGGGCAGGGACATTCAGTACTTC.

This clone was counted once. The chain recombines TRBV5-6 with TRBJ1-6; D possibly corresponds to TRBD1 (6 bases). V lost 1 base, J lost 6 bases, and 14 bases lay in between. Germline V gene sequence: CDR1 SGHDT, CDR2 YYEEEE. The CDR3 totals 16 residues. The CDR3 loop reads CASSLTAGAGNSPLHF. The CDR3 coding sequence is TGTGCCAGCAGCTTGACCGCAGGGGCGGGTAATTCACCCCTCCACTTT.

The chain carries TRBV14 and TRBJ1-1; 10 bases agree with TRBD1. Germline CDR1 is SGHDN and CDR2 is FVKESK. The CDR3 is 15 amino acids. V was pared by 5 bases and J by 4 bases, with 7 bases of the junction left unmatched. The CDR3 loop is CASSIRTGGGTEAFF. CDR3 coding DNA: TGTGCCAGCAGCATAAGGACAGGGGGTGGCACTGAAGCTTTCTTT.

The V call is TRBV7-8, the J call TRBJ1-5, with no clear D. V was shortened by 1 base and J by 4 bases, with 5 bases between the two germline ends. CDR1 is SGHVS and CDR2 is FQNEAQ in the germline V gene. The CDR3 extends over 13 amino acids. CDR3 nucleotides: TGTGCCAGCAGCTTAGGGGAGAATCAGCCCCAGCATTTT. Its protein is CASSLGENQPQHF.

This clone was seen more than once but under ten times. The junction departs from the called germline gene at one end, perhaps through a read error. The V and J genes are TRBV7-7 and TRBJ2-3, with D possibly TRBD2 on 5 matching bases. CDR1 is SSHAT, CDR2 FNYEAQ, per germline (reference sequence). This CDR3 is 13 amino acids long. The DNA for the CDR3 is TGTGCTAGCAGCCGAGATAGGACTGCTCCGCAGTATTTT. This encodes CASSRDRTAPQYF.

This clone appeared a few times. Distinct nucleotide sequences in the sample also encode this CDR3. The V call is TRBV11-1, the J call TRBJ1-6, with D perhaps matching TRBD1 (6 bases). The germline V gene encodes CDR1 SGHAT and CDR2 FQDESV (reference sequence). The CDR3 spans 14 residues. Trimming stripped 5 bases from V and 5 bases from J, with 10 bases between. CDR3 nucleotide sequence: TGTGCCAGCAGCCGTACAGGGAATAATTCACCCCTCCACTTT. This sequence encodes CASSRTGNNSPLHF.

J is TRBJ2-7 and V is TRBV6-1; possible D gene TRBD1, 7 bases. CDR1 MNHNS and CDR2 SASEGT come from the germline V gene. V was trimmed by 2 bases and J by 8 bases, leaving 19 bases between them. This CDR3 is 15 amino acids long. The CDR3 here is CASSERGIPGQKQYF. DNA of the CDR3: TGTGCCAGCAGTGAACGGGGGATACCGGGACAGAAGCAGTACTTC.

This CDR3 reads CASSEREYGYTF. The DNA for the CDR3 is TGTGCCAGCAGTGAACGAGAATACGGCTACACCTTC. The chain has TRBV6-1 and TRBJ1-2; no clear D gene. V was clipped by 2 bases and J by 8 bases, with 9 bases between them. The CDR3 has 12 amino acids. From germline, CDR1 is MNHNS and CDR2 SASEGT.